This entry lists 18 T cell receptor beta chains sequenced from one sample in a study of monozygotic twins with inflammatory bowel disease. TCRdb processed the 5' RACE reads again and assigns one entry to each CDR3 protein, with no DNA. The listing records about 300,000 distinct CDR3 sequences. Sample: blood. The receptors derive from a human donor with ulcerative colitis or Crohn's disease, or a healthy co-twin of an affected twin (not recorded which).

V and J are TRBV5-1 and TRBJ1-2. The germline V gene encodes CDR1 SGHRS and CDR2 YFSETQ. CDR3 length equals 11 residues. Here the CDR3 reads CASSGRNGYTF. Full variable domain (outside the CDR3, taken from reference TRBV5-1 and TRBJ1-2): KAGVTQTPRYLIKTRGQQVTLSCSPISGHRSVSWYQQTPGQGLQFLFEYFSETQRNKGNFPGRFSGRQFSNSRSEMNVSTLELGDSALYLCASSGRNGYTFGSGTRLTVV.

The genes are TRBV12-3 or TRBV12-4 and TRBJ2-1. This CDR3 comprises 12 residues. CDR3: CASRVASNEQFF.

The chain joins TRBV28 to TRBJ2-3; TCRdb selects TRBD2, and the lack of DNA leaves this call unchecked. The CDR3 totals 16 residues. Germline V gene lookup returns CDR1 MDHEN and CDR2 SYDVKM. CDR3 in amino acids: CASSLYIAGAKDTQYF.

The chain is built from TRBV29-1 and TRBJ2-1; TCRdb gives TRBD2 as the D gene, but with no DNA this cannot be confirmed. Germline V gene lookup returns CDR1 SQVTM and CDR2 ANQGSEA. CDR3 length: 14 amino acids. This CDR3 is CSVGLAGVYNEQFF.

CDR3 sequence reads: CATGTSGGVRETQYF. The rearrangement links TRBV10-3 to TRBJ2-5; TCRdb indicates TRBD2, and absent DNA this call remains unverified. This CDR3 is built from 15 residues. Germline assignment: CDR1 ENHRY and CDR2 SYGVKD.

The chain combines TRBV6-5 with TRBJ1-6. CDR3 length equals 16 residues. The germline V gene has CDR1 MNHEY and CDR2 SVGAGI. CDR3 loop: CASSYDSSSYNSPLHF.

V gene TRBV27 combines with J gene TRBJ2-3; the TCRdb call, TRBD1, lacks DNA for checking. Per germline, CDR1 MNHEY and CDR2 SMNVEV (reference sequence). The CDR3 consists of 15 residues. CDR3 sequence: CASSLSGAANPTQYF.

CDR3 sequence: CASSLHLSTGALPQYF. The V call is TRBV7-2, the J call TRBJ2-7; TCRdb selects TRBD1, and the lack of DNA leaves this call unchecked. The V gene's germline CDR1 is SGHTA and CDR2 FQGNSA. The CDR3 extends over 16 amino acids.

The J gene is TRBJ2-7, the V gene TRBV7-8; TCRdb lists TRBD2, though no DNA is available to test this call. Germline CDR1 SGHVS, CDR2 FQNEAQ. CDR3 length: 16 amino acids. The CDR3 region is CASSLAKRGGLSEQYF. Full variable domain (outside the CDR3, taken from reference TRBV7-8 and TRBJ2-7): GAGVSQSPRYKVAKRGQDVALRCDPISGHVSLFWYQQALGQGPEFLTYFQNEAQLDKSGLPSDRFFAERPEGSVSTLKIQRTQQEDSAVYLCASSLAKRGGLSEQYFGPGTRLTVT.

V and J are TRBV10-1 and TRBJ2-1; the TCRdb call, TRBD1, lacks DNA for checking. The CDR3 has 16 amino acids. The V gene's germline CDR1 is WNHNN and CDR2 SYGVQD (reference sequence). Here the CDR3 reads CASSESFLGQYNEQFF.

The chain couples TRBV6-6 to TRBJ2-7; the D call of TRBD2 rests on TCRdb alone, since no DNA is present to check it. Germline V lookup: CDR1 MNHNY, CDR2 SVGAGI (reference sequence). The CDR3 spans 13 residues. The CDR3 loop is CASRRTGPYEQYF.

CDR3 protein: CASSGTRPTTYEQYF. This rearrangement joins TRBV6-1 to TRBJ2-7; TCRdb selects TRBD2, and the lack of DNA leaves this call unchecked. Germline V gene sequence: CDR1 MNHNS, CDR2 SASEGT. The CDR3 is made up of 15 amino acids.

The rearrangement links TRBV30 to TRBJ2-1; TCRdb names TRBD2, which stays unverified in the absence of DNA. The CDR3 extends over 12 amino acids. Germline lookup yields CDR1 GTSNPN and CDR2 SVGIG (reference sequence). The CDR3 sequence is CAWSPKRFEQFF. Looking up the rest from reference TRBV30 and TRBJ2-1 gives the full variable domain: SQTIHQWPATLVQPVGSPLSLECTVEGTSNPNLYWYRQAAGRGLQLLFYSVGIGQISSEVPQNLSASRPQDRQFILSSKKLLLSDSGFYLCAWSPKRFEQFFGPGTRLTVL.

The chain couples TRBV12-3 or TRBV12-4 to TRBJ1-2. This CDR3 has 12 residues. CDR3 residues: CASSENGYGYTF.

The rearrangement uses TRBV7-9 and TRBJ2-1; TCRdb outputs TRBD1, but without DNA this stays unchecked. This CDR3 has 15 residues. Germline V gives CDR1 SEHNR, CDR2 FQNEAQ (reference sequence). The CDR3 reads CASSSGQGVHNEQFF.

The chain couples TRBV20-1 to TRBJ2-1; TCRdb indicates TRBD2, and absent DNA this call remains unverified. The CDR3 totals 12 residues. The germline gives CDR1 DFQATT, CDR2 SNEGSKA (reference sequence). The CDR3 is CSATYSGDEQFF.

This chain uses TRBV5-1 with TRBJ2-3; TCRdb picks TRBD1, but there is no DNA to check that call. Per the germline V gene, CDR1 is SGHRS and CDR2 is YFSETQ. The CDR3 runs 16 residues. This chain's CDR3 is CASSLKDRRPTDTQYF.

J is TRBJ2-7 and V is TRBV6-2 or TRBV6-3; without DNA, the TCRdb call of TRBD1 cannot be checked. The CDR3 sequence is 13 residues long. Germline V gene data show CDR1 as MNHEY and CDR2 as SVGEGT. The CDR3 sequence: CAISRGPTYEQYF.